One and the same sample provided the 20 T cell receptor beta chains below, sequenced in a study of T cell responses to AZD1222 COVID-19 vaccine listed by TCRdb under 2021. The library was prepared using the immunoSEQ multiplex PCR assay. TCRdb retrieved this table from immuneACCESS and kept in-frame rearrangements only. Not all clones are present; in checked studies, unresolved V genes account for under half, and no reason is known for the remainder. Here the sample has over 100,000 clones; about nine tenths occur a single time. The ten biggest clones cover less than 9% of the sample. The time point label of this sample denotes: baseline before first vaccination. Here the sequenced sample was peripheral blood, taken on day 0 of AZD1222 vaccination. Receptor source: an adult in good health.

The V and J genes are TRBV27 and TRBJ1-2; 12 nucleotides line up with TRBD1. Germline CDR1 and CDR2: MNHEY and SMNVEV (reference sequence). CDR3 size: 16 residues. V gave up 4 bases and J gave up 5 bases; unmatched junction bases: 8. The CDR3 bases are TGTGCCAGCAGTTCCCGGGGGGACAGGGGGCAATATGGCTACACCTTC. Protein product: CASSSRGDRGQYGYTF.

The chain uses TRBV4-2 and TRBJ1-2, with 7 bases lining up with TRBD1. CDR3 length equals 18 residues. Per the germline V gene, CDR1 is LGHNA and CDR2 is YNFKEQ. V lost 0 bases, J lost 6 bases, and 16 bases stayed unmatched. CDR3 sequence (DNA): TGTGCCAGCAGCCAAGAAATCCCCCGACAGGGAAGGGCCCATGGCTACACCTTC. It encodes CASSQEIPRQGRAHGYTF.

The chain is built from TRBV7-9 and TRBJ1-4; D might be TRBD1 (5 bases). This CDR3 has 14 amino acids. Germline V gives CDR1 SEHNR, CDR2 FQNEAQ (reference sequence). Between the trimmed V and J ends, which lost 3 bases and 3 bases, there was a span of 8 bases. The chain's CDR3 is CASSLGRSNEKLFF. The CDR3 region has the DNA TGTGCCAGCAGCTTGGGGCGGTCTAATGAAAAACTGTTTTTT. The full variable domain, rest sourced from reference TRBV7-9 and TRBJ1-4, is DTGVSQNPRHKITKRGQNVTFRCDPISEHNRLYWYRQTLGQGPEFLTYFQNEAQLEKSRLLSDRFSAERPKGSFSTLEIQRTEQGDSAMYLCASSLGRSNEKLFFGSGTQLSVL.

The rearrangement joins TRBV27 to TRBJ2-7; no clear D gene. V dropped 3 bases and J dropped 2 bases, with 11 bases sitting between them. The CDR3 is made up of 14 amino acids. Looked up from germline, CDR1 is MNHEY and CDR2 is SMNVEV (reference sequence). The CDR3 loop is CASSFGQDTYEQYF. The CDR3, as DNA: TGTGCCAGCAGTTTCGGGCAGGATACCTACGAGCAGTACTTC.

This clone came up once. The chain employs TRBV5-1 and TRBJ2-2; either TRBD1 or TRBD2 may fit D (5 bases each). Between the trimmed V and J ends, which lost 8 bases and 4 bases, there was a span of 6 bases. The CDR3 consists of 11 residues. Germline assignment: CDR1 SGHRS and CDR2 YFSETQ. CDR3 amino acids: CASGGTGELFF. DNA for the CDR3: TGCGCCAGTGGGGGCACCGGGGAGCTGTTTTTT.

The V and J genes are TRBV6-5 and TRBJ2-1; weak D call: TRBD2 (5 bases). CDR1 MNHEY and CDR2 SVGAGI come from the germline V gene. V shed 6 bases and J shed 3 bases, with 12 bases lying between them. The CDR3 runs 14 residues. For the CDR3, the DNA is TGTGCCAGCAGGCAGGAGGCGTTCTACAATGAGCAGTTCTTC. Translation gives CASRQEAFYNEQFF.

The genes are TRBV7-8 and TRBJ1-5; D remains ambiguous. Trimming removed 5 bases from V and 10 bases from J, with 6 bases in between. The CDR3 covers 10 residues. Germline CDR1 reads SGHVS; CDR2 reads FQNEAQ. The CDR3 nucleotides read TGTGCCAGCAGCCCCGACCCCCAGCATTTT. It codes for CASSPDPQHF.

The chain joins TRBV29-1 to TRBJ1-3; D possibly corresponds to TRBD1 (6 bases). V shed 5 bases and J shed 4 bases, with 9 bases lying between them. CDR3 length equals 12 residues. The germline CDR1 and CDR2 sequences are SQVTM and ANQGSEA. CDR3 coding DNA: TGCAGCGTTCAAGGACAGGGAAACACCATATATTTT. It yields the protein CSVQGQGNTIYF.

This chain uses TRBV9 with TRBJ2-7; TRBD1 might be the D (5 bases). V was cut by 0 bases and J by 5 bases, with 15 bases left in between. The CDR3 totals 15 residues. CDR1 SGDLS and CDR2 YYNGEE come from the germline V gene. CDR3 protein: CASSVVGRVLDEQYF. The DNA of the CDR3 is TGTGCCAGCAGCGTAGTCGGCAGGGTTTTGGACGAGCAGTACTTC.

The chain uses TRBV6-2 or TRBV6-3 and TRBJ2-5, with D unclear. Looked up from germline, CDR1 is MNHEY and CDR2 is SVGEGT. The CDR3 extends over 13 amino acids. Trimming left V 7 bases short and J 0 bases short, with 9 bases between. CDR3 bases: TGTGCCAGCACCCCGGCAGACCAAGAGACCCAGTACTTC. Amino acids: CASTPADQETQYF.

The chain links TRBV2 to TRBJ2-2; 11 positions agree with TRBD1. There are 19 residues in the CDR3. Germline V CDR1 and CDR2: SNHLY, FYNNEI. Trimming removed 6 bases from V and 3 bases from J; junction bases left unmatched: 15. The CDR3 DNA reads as TGTGCCAGCAGGAGGCGGGACAGGGGGTTTAGTATGGACACCGGGGAGCTGTTTTTT. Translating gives CASRRRDRGFSMDTGELFF.

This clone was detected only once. The CDR3 is CASSGTRLLSYEQYF. In DNA form, the CDR3 reads TGTGCCAGCAGCGGAACCCGGTTGCTATCCTACGAGCAGTACTTC. This chain uses TRBV5-5 with TRBJ2-7, with unresolved D. Germline values: CDR1 SGHKS, CDR2 YYEKEE (reference sequence). The V end lost 4 bases, the J end lost 1 base, and 15 bases lay between the germline ends. The CDR3 loop spans 15 amino acids.

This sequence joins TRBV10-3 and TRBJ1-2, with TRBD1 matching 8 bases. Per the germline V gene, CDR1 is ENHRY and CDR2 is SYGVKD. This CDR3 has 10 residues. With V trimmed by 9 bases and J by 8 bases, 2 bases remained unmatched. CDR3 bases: TGTGCCATAGGACAGGGCGGCTACACCTTC. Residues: CAIGQGGYTF.

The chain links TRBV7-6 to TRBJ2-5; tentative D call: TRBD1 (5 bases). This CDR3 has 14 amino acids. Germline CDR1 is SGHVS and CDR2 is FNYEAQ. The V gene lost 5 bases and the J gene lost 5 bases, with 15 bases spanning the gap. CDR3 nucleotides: TGTGCCAGCAGCCTACCCCGTCAGGGCGAGACCCAGTACTTC. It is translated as CASSLPRQGETQYF.

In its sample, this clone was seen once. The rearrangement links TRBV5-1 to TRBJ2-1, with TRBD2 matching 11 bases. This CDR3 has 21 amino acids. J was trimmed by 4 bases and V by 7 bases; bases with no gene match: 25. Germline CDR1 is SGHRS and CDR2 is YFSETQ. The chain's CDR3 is CASLNLDRGRLAGREYNEQFF. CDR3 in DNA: TGCGCCAGCTTAAACCTTGACAGGGGGAGACTAGCGGGGAGGGAATACAATGAGCAGTTCTTC.

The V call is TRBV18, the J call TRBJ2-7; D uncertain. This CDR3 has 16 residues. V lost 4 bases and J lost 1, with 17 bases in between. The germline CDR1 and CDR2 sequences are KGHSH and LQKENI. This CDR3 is CASSLTPLGQSYEQYF. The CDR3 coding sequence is TGTGCCAGCTCACTTACCCCGTTAGGCCAGTCCTACGAGCAGTACTTC.

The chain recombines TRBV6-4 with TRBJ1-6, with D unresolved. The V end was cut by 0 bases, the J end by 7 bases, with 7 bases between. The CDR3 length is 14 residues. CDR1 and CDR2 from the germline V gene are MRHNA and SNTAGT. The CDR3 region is CASSDSVQNSPLHF. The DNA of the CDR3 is TGTGCCAGCAGTGACTCCGTCCAAAATTCACCCCTCCACTTT.

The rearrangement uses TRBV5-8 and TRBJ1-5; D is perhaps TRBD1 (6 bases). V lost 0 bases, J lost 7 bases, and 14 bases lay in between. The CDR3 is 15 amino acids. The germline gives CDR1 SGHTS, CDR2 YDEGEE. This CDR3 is CASSLGTDSRQPQHF. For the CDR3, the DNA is TGTGCCAGCAGCTTGGGGACAGACAGCCGCCAGCCCCAGCATTTT.

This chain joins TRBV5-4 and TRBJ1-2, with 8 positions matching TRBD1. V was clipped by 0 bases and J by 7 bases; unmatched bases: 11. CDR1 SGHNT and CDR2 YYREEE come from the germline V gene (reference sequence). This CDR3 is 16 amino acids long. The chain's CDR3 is CASSLGRGRIIGGYTF. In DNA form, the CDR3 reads TGTGCCAGCAGCTTGGGCAGGGGGCGAATCATCGGTGGCTACACCTTC. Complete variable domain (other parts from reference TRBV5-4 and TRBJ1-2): ETGVTQSPTHLIKTRGQQVTLRCSSQSGHNTVSWYQQALGQGPQFIFQYYREEENGRGNFPPRFSGLQFPNYSSELNVNALELDDSALYLCASSLGRGRIIGGYTFGSGTRLTVV.

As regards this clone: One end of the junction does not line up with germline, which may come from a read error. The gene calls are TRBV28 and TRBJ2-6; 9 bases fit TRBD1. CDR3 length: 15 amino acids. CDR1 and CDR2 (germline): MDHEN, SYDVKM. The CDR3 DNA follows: TGTGCCAGCAGACTACAGGGGGCTGGGGCCAACGTCCCGACTTTC. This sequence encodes CASRLQGAGANVPTF.